This entry describes one T cell receptor (beta chain). No antigen is known for it. The sample is drawn from a study of cytomegalovirus exposure and HLA in healthy donors. Looking at the study overall: From HLA-typed donors, an early data release held some 91 million unique TCRs.

V gave up 2 bases and J gave up 1 base; unmatched junction bases: 5. Looked up from germline, CDR1 is KGHSH and CDR2 is LQKENI. CDR3 length equals 16 residues. Primers included in the PCR were 60 Vbeta and 13 Jbeta primers. Measured with immunoSEQ multiplex PCR; TCRdb has only the in-frame clones, and not every one. The profile shows approximately 190,000 clones, about nine tenths of them singletons. Study-wide results and limits: The likely explanation for a cluster of highly shared sequence variants was sequencing artifact. Reportedly, HLA-A and HLA-B alleles of most subjects were accurately predicted from TCR beta. In a later analysis, a genetic analysis reported fewer productive-TCR N-insertions in an Asian-associated ancestry cluster than the cohort average.

This TCR came from a boy under 10 years old in good health and CMV-seronegative. The genes are TRBV18 and TRBJ1-1; TRBD1 agrees at 9 bases. Material for sequencing was PBMCs. The CDR3 sequence is CASSPSRQGGNTEAFF. The CDR3 DNA reads as TGTGCCAGCTCACCAAGTCGACAGGGGGGGAACACTGAAGCTTTCTTT.